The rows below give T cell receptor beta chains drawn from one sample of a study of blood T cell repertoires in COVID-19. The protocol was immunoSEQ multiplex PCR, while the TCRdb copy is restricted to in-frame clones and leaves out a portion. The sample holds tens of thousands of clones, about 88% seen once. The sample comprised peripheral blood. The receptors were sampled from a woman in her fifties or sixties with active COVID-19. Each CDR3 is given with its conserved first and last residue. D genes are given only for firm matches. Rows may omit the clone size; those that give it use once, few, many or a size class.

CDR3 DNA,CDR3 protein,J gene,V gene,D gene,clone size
TGTGCCAGCAGCGTAGGATTTGGGGGCCCCGAAAAACTGTTTTTT,CASSVGFGGPEKLFF,TRBJ1-4,TRBV9,.,.
TGTGCCAGCTCACCACGGAATGTAGCAGCTTTCTTT,CASSPRNVAAFF,TRBJ1-1,TRBV18,.,.
TGTGCCAGCTCGGCGGGATTAGCATCACCCCTCCACTTT,CASSAGLASPLHF,TRBJ1-6,TRBV12-3/TRBV12-4,.,.
TGCGCCAGCAGCCAAGTGAACAGGCCCAATCAGCCCCAGCATTTT,CASSQVNRPNQPQHF,TRBJ1-5,TRBV4-3,.,.
TGTGCCAGCAGCTTGACGAGGGCTGGCTACACCTTC,CASSLTRAGYTF,TRBJ1-2,TRBV5-6,.,.
TGTGCCAGCAGCTTACCGGGTGGCGGATACGAGCAGTACTTC,CASSLPGGGYEQYF,TRBJ2-7,TRBV11-1,.,few
TGTGCCAGCAGCGTAAGTGGTTCAGGGGTGAACACTGAAGCTTTCTTT,CASSVSGSGVNTEAFF,TRBJ1-1,TRBV9,.,.
TGCGCCAGCAGCCAATCGACAGTCAATCAGCCCCAGCATTTT,CASSQSTVNQPQHF,TRBJ1-5,TRBV4-1,.,.
TGTGCCAGCAGCTTAGAAGGCGGGTTGGGCAGCTCCTACGAGCAGTACTTC,CASSLEGGLGSSYEQYF,TRBJ2-7,TRBV11-3,.,.
TGCGCCAGCAGCCCTGACAGGGCGAACACTGAAGCTTTCTTT,CASSPDRANTEAFF,TRBJ1-1,TRBV4-1,TRBD1,.
TGTGCCAGCAGCCGGGACAGGGGGACCTATGGCTACACCTTC,CASSRDRGTYGYTF,TRBJ1-2,TRBV5-4,TRBD1,few
TGTGCCAGCAGCGTAGAGGGGGGGAACTATGGCTACACCTTC,CASSVEGGNYGYTF,TRBJ1-2,TRBV9,.,.
TGTGCCAGCAGTGAAACATTCGGAGGGCATGGAAACACCATATATTTT,CASSETFGGHGNTIYF,TRBJ1-3,TRBV6-1,.,.
TGTGCCAGCAGCTTAGCCTACGGGGCCTACAATGAGCAGTTCTTC,CASSLAYGAYNEQFF,TRBJ2-1,TRBV7-2,.,.
TGTGCCAGCAGCCAAGATGGGTCGGGTCCACAAGAGACCCAGTACTTC,CASSQDGSGPQETQYF,TRBJ2-5,TRBV3-1/TRBV3-2,.,few
TGTGCCACCAGTGATTTTGGGATACAGGGACGGAACACTGAAGCTTTCTTT,CATSDFGIQGRNTEAFF,TRBJ1-1,TRBV24-1,.,.
TGTGCCAGCGCTAGCGGGGGTTCCTACGAGCAGTACTTC,CASASGGSYEQYF,TRBJ2-7,TRBV3-1/TRBV3-2,TRBD2,.
TGTGCCAGCAGCCAAGACAGGGCTTCCTACGAGCAGTACTTC,CASSQDRASYEQYF,TRBJ2-7,TRBV27,TRBD1,.
TGCGCCAGCAGCCAAAGGGGTAGGGATTGGGATACGCAGTATTTT,CASSQRGRDWDTQYF,TRBJ2-3,TRBV4-3,.,.
TGTGCCACCCGGGACTCAAACTATGGCTACACCTTC,CATRDSNYGYTF,TRBJ1-2,TRBV24-1,.,.
TGTGCCAGCAGCCCACTTGGGACAACTAGCACAGATACGCAGTATTTT,CASSPLGTTSTDTQYF,TRBJ2-3,TRBV25-1,.,.
TGTGCCAGCAGTGGAGTAGGCGGGGGCATCGGGGAGCAGTACTTC,CASSGVGGGIGEQYF,TRBJ2-7,TRBV2,.,once
TGCGCCAGCAGCTTGGATGCGGCAGGGAAGAACACTGAAGCTTTCTTT,CASSLDAAGKNTEAFF,TRBJ1-1,TRBV5-1,.,.
TGTGCCAGCAGTTCGACAGGGTACGGTGGCTACACCTTC,CASSSTGYGGYTF,TRBJ1-2,TRBV27,TRBD1,.
TGTGCCAGCAGTTATTCAACCGGGGAGCTGTTTTTT,CASSYSTGELFF,TRBJ2-2,TRBV27,.,.
TGTGCCAGCAGCCCTCAAACACAGGGGGGAAACACCATATATTTT,CASSPQTQGGNTIYF,TRBJ1-3,TRBV4-2,TRBD1,.
TGTGCCAGCAGACCGACAGGGGGTAACACTGAAGCTTTCTTT,CASRPTGGNTEAFF,TRBJ1-1,TRBV6-5,TRBD1,.
TGTGCCAGCAGCTTGGTGGCAGGGGGCGATTCACCCCTCCACTTT,CASSLVAGGDSPLHF,TRBJ1-6,TRBV5-4,TRBD1,.